At least ten counts were recorded for the clone carrying this TCR beta chain. Unique molecular identifiers were built into the TCRbeta library. MiXCR, run by TCRdb on the PCR reads, gives a single entry per CDR3 protein. The sample comprises about 300,000 distinct CDR3 sequences, around 10% of which are singletons, and 7% to 9.5% rests with the top ten. The sample originates from a study of T-cell reconstitution after alpha-beta-depleted transplantation in children. The germline CDR1 and CDR2 sequences are SGHTA and FQGNSA. The V and J ends lost 2 bases and 0 bases respectively, with 15 bases between them. The length of the CDR3 is 17 residues.

The TCR originated in a boy under two years old with acute myeloid leukemia, due to receive a stem cell transplant. Sequencing used PBMCs, obtained before TCRalphabeta/CD19-depleted stem cell transplant. The chain is built from TRBV7-2 and TRBJ2-3; weak D call: TRBD2 (6 bases). DNA for the CDR3: TGTGCCAGCAGCTTATATGGATTCGGGAGTAGCACAGATACGCAGTATTTT. It specifies CASSLYGFGSSTDTQYF.